This TCR beta chain was found in a study of ipilimumab plus nivolumab after autologous stem cell transplantation. This clone was seen just once. Clones were read by immunoSEQ multiplex PCR, and TCRdb kept only the in-frame ones, dropping some. The sample includes about 6,000 clones, 80% to 90% of them seen just once. CDR1 and CDR2 (germline): MDHEN, SYDVKM. V was pared by 5 bases and J by 6 bases, with 10 bases of the junction left unmatched. The CDR3 contains 16 residues. Dosing: nivolumab 3 mg/kg IV, weeks 1, 4, 7, 10, then every two weeks to week 26. This chain uses TRBV28 with TRBJ1-5; 10 bases are a match to TRBD1. The sequenced sample was PBMCs, obtained in a trial of ipilimumab plus nivolumab as post-transplant consolidation. The clonotype originates from a female donor with multiple myeloma. The CDR3 DNA is TGTGCCAGCAGTAGGGGACAGGGGCCACGGGGTCAGCCCCAGCATTTT. Translated, it gives CASSRGQGPRGQPQHF.